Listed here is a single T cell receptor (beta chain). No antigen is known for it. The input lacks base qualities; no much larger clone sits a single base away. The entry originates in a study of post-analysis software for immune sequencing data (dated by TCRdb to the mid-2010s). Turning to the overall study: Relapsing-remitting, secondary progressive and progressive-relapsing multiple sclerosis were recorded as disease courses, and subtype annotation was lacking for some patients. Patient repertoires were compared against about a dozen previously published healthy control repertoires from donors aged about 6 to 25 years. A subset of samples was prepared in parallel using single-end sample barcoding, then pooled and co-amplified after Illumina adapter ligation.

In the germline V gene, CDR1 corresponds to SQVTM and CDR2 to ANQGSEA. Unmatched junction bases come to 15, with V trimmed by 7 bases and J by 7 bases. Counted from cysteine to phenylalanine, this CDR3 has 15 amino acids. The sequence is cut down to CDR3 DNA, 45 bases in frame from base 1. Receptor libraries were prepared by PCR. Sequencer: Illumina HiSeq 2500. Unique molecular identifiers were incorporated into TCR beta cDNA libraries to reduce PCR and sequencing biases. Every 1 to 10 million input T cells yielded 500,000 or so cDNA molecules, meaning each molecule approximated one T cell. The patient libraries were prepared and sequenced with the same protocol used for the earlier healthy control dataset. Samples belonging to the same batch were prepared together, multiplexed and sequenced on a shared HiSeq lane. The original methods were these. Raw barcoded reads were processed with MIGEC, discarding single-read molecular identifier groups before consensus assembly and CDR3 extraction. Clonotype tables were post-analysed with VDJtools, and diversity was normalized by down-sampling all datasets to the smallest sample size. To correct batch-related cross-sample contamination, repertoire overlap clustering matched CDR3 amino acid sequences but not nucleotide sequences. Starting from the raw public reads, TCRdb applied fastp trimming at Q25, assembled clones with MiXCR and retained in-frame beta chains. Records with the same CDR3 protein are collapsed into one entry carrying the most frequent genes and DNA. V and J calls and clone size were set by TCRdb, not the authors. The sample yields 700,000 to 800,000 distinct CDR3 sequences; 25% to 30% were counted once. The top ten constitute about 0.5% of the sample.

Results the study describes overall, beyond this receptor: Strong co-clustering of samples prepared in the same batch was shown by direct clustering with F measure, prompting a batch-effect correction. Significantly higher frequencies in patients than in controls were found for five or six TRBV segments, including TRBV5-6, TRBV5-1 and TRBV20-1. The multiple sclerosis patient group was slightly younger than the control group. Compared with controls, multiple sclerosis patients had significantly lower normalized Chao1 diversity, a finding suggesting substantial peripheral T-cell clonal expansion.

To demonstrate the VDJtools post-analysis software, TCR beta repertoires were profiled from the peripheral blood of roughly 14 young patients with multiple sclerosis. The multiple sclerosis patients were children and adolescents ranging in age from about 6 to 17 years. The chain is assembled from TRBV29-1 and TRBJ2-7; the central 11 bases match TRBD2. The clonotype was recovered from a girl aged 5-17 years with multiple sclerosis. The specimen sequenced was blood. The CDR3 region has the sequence CSAKVGLAGVYEQYF. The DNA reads TGCAGCGCTAAAGTAGGACTAGCGGGTGTCTATGAGCAGTACTTC.